This is a list of T cell receptor beta chains from one sample in a study of metastatic and nonmetastatic thyroid tumors. TCRdb reprocessed the PCR reads using MiXCR. The table shows about 64,000 clones, with 4% to 5% occurring only once. The specimen was blood. The receptors shown here come from a female donor with papillary thyroid cancer or a benign thyroid nodule (not recorded which). Some clones in this sample may be carry-over from other donors' samples. CDR3s include the opening cysteine and the closing phenylalanine or tryptophan. A D gene is named only where the DNA matches it firmly. Expanded clones are given a class, and other clones once, few, many or no size at all.

CDR3nt	CDR3aa	v_gene	len	j_gene	d_gene	abundance
TGCGCCAGCAGCCGTTGGCGGGAGCTCACCGGGGAGCTGTTTTTT	CASSRWRELTGELFF	TRBV4-1	15	TRBJ2-2	TRBD2	many
TGCAGTGTCCCGAAAGGGGCCCACGAGCAGTACTTC	CSVPKGAHEQYF	TRBV20-1	12	TRBJ2-7	NA	many
TGCGCCAGCAGCACTGACAGGGGCTCTGGAAACACCATATATTTT	CASSTDRGSGNTIYF	TRBV5-1	15	TRBJ1-3	TRBD1	many
TGCAGTGCTAGAGATCCGTCTGCGAGGCGGGGATCCACAGATACGCAGTATTTT	CSARDPSARRGSTDTQYF	TRBV20-1	18	TRBJ2-3	NA	few
TGTGCCTGGAGCCTTGGATTAACCTACGAGCAGTACTTC	CAWSLGLTYEQYF	TRBV30	13	TRBJ2-7	NA	many
TGCGCCAGCAGGGGGACAGTCAGCACAGATACGCAGTATTTT	CASRGTVSTDTQYF	TRBV5-1	14	TRBJ2-3	TRBD1	many
TGTGCCAGCAGTGAAAACCTCCGGGGACAGCCCCAGCATTTT	CASSENLRGQPQHF	TRBV2	14	TRBJ1-5	NA	many
TGTGCCAGCAGTTTGGGGGACAGGGGCCCCCCTGAAGCTTTCTTT	CASSLGDRGPPEAFF	TRBV28	15	TRBJ1-1	TRBD1	many
TGTGCCAGCAGCTCCACAGGGGATCATGGCTACACCTTC	CASSSTGDHGYTF	TRBV13	13	TRBJ1-2	TRBD1	many
TGCAGTGCTAGAGACCCGGGACAGACCTACAATGAGCAGTTCTTC	CSARDPGQTYNEQFF	TRBV20-1	15	TRBJ2-1	TRBD1	many
TGTGCCAGTAGTACTAACAGGGACACTGAAGCTTTCTTT	CASSTNRDTEAFF	TRBV19	13	TRBJ1-1	NA	many
TGTGCCAGCAGCTCGGGACAGCAAGAGACCCAGTACTTC	CASSSGQQETQYF	TRBV9	13	TRBJ2-5	TRBD1	NA
TGTGCCAGCAGTTTATTCTTTAGGAGGGGACAGTTCAATTCACACCTCCACTTT	CASSLFFRRGQFNSHLHF	TRBV28	18	TRBJ1-6	TRBD1	NA
TGTGCCAGCAGCCAACTTGAGGGCGACTACACCTTC	CASSQLEGDYTF	TRBV11-3	12	TRBJ1-2	NA	NA
TGTGCCAGTTCGTCAGGGGGGTTCAACTATGGCTACACCTTC	CASSSGGFNYGYTF	TRBV28	14	TRBJ1-2	TRBD1	many
TGTGCCAGCTCACCGATGGAAGTGAGGGGAGGCACCGGGGAGCTGTTTTTT	CASSPMEVRGGTGELFF	TRBV18	17	TRBJ2-2	NA	many
TGTGCCAGCAGTGTAGGACTGAATTCACCCCTCCACTTT	CASSVGLNSPLHF	TRBV6-1	13	TRBJ1-6	NA	NA
TGTGCCAGCAGCCAACGGGGGGGATCCTACGAGCAGTACTTC	CASSQRGGSYEQYF	TRBV6-2/TRBV6-3	14	TRBJ2-7	TRBD2	many
TGTGCCAGCAGTCACTACCCGGGACTAGCGGGAGGTGGGACCGGGGAGCTGTTTTTT	CASSHYPGLAGGGTGELFF	TRBV6-5	19	TRBJ2-2	TRBD2	NA
TGTGCCACCAGCCAACAGACCCCGGAAAACTATGGCTACACCTTC	CATSQQTPENYGYTF	TRBV15	15	TRBJ1-2	NA	few
TGTGCCAGCAGTTTGAACAGGGGTTACGAGCAGTACTTC	CASSLNRGYEQYF	TRBV12-3/TRBV12-4	13	TRBJ2-7	TRBD1	NA
TGTGCCAGCAGTTCTTTTCGGACAGCGACCTACGAGCAGTACTTC	CASSSFRTATYEQYF	TRBV27	15	TRBJ2-7	NA	medium-sized
TGCGCCAGCAGCCTGGACAGGGAGACCTACGAGCAGTACTTC	CASSLDRETYEQYF	TRBV5-1	14	TRBJ2-7	TRBD1	many
TGTGCCAGCAGTGGGGTGCGGGGGGGCCTTAATGAGCAGTTCTTC	CASSGVRGGLNEQFF	TRBV2	15	TRBJ2-1	TRBD2	few
TGTGCCAGCAGTTCGGGACTGGCCTTGAGCTCCTACAATGAGCAGTTCTTC	CASSSGLALSSYNEQFF	TRBV28	17	TRBJ2-1	NA	many
TGTGCCAGCAAGAGGTCCCAGGGTAGGCAGTTCTTC	CASKRSQGRQFF	TRBV12-3/TRBV12-4	12	TRBJ2-1	NA	few
TGTGCCAGCAGCTTAAGCGGGGGGGGTAGCGGGGGAGGTGGGAGAGAGACCCAGTACTTC	CASSLSGGGSGGGGRETQYF	TRBV11-2	20	TRBJ2-5	TRBD2	many
TGTGCCAGCAGTTCAGAGACAGGGGACGAGCAGTACTTC	CASSSETGDEQYF	TRBV6-9	13	TRBJ2-7	TRBD1	NA
TGTGCCAGCAGTTCGGACAGGGCTGGCTATGGCTACACCTTC	CASSSDRAGYGYTF	TRBV27	14	TRBJ1-2	TRBD1	few
TGTGCCAGCAGTGAAAATCTAGGGAGCTATGGCTACACCTTC	CASSENLGSYGYTF	TRBV6-1	14	TRBJ1-2	NA	NA
TGTGCCAGCACCCCCGGGGCGCTTAACTATGGCTACACCTTC	CASTPGALNYGYTF	TRBV25-1	14	TRBJ1-2	NA	few
TGCGCCAGCAGCCCGTCGGGGCAGTACGAGCAGTACTTC	CASSPSGQYEQYF	TRBV5-1	13	TRBJ2-7	NA	many
TGTGCCAGCATCCGCGACAGCAACACTGAAGCTTTCTTT	CASIRDSNTEAFF	TRBV5-4	13	TRBJ1-1	NA	few
TGTGCCAGCCAACGACAGGGAGCCTACGAGCAGTACTTC	CASQRQGAYEQYF	TRBV12-3/TRBV12-4	13	TRBJ2-7	TRBD1	NA
TGCAGTGCTAGTTGGACTAACCACGGATCGCGCGAGCAGTACTTC	CSASWTNHGSREQYF	TRBV20-1	15	TRBJ2-7	NA	many
TGCAGCGCTAAAAGACCTTCTAGCGGGAGTCGAGACACCGGGGAGCTGTTTTTT	CSAKRPSSGSRDTGELFF	TRBV20-1	18	TRBJ2-2	TRBD2	NA
TGTGCCAGCAGCCAAGAGGCCAGAGGACACAATGAGCAGTTCTTC	CASSQEARGHNEQFF	TRBV4-2	15	TRBJ2-1	NA	few
TGCAGCCCCCTGGGGGGGCTCTGGGGCTACACCTTC	CSPLGGLWGYTF	TRBV20-1	12	TRBJ1-2	NA	many
TGTGCCAGTAAGGCCACTAGCGGGAGTGGTCGGCGTTCTGGTGAGCAGTTCTTC	CASKATSGSGRRSGEQFF	TRBV19	18	TRBJ2-1	TRBD2	many
TGTGCCAGCGGTTGGACAGGGGATAGCAATCAGCCCCAGCATTTT	CASGWTGDSNQPQHF	TRBV6-5	15	TRBJ1-5	TRBD1	few
TGTGCCAGCAGTTTATCGGAGGCCTATGGCTACACCTTC	CASSLSEAYGYTF	TRBV28	13	TRBJ1-2	NA	NA
TGTGCCAGCGGTCAGCCTTCCTCTGTTCAGTACTTC	CASGQPSSVQYF	TRBV28	12	TRBJ2-4	NA	NA
TGTGCCTGGATACAGTCCCATAAGAGCTCCTACAATGAGCAGTTCTTC	CAWIQSHKSSYNEQFF	TRBV30	16	TRBJ2-1	NA	many
TGTGCCAGCAGTTTACAGGTGGCGCCGAACACTGAAGCTTTCTTT	CASSLQVAPNTEAFF	TRBV28	15	TRBJ1-1	NA	many
TGTGCCAGTAGTATAGGCTACAGGAGCTACGAGCAGTACTTC	CASSIGYRSYEQYF	TRBV19	14	TRBJ2-7	NA	many
TGTGCCACCAGCCGGACGGGCTATGGCTACACCTTC	CATSRTGYGYTF	TRBV24-1	12	TRBJ1-2	NA	many
TGTGCCAGCAGCACTAGCGGGAGACCCTACGAGCAGTACTTC	CASSTSGRPYEQYF	TRBV5-6	14	TRBJ2-7	TRBD2	many